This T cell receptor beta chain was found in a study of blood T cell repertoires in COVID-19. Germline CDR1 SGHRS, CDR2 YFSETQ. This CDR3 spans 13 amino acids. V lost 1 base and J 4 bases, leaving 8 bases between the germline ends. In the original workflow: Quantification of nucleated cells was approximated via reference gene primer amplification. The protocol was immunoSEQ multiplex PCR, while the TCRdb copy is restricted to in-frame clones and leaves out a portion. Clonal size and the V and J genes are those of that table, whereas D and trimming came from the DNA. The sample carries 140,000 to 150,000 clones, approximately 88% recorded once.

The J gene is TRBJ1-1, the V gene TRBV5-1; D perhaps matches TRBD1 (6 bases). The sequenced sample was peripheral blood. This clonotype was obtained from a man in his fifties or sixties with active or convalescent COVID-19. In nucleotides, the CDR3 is TGCGCCAGCAGCTTGTCACAGGGCACTGAAGCTTTCTTT. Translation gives CASSLSQGTEAFF.